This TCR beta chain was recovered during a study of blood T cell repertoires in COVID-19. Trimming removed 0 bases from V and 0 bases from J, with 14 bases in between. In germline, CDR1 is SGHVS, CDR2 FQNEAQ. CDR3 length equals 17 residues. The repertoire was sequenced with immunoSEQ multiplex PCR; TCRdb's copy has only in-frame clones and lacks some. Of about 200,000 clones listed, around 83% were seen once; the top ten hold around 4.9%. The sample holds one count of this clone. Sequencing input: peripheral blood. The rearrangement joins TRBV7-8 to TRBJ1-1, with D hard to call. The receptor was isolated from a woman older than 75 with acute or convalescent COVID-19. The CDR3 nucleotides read TGTGCCAGCAGCTTAGCGGTTGTCCGAGCCCTGAACACTGAAGCTTTCTTT. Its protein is CASSLAVVRALNTEAFF.